Listed below are T cell receptor beta chains from one sample, sequenced in a study of cytomegalovirus exposure and HLA in healthy donors. Sequenced by immunoSEQ multiplex PCR; TCRdb stores in-frame clones only, minus some. The repertoire holds 90,000 to 120,000 clones, with around 85% as singletons. The material sequenced was PBMCs. The receptor source for this set is a man younger than 40 in good health and CMV-seronegative. The CDR3 runs from the conserved cysteine through the conserved F or W. Each record gives: V gene, CDR3 length, J gene, clone size, D gene, CDR3 protein, CDR3 DNA. D genes are given only for firm matches. Size is omitted from some rows. Given values are once, few, many or a class for expanded clones.

TRBV6-1	14	TRBJ2-7	few	TRBD1	CASNLDRSPYEQYF	TGTGCCAGCAACCTGGACAGGTCCCCCTACGAGCAGTACTTC
TRBV6-5	13	TRBJ1-4	NA	NA	CASSYVAAEKLFF	TGTGCCAGCAGTTACGTAGCGGCGGAAAAACTGTTTTTT
TRBV6-5	15	TRBJ1-4	NA	TRBD1	CASSFDRGANEKLFF	TGTGCCAGCAGTTTCGACAGGGGCGCTAATGAAAAACTGTTTTTT
TRBV30	12	TRBJ2-3	NA	NA	CAWSPPGDTQYF	TGTGCCTGGAGCCCGCCCGGAGATACGCAGTATTTT
TRBV28	12	TRBJ1-5	NA	NA	CASSLRNQPQHF	TGTGCCAGCAGTTTGAGGAATCAGCCCCAGCATTTT
TRBV10-2	15	TRBJ2-5	NA	TRBD1	CASSETRGLQETQYF	TGCGCCAGCAGTGAGACCAGGGGGCTCCAAGAGACCCAGTACTTC
TRBV5-6	14	TRBJ1-2	few	NA	CASSQMGGDYGYTF	TGTGCCAGCAGTCAAATGGGGGGTGACTATGGCTACACCTTC
TRBV30	11	TRBJ2-1	NA	NA	CAWSHYNEQFF	TGTGCCTGGAGTCACTACAATGAGCAGTTCTTC
TRBV5-1	15	TRBJ2-7	NA	TRBD1	CASSPDRALEGEQYF	TGCGCCAGCAGCCCTGACAGGGCCCTTGAGGGCGAGCAGTACTTC
TRBV9	15	TRBJ1-1	NA	NA	CASSGEPRRGTEAFF	TGTGCCAGCAGTGGGGAGCCCCGCAGGGGCACTGAAGCTTTCTTT
TRBV19	13	TRBJ1-1	NA	NA	CASQWGLDTEAFF	TGTGCCAGCCAGTGGGGGCTCGACACTGAAGCTTTCTTT
TRBV14	12	TRBJ2-1	few	TRBD1	CASSQGGTGQFF	TGTGCCAGCAGCCAAGGCGGGACAGGACAGTTCTTC
TRBV5-6	12	TRBJ2-7	few	NA	CASSPGSYEQYF	TGTGCCAGCAGCCCAGGCAGCTACGAGCAGTACTTC
TRBV9	15	TRBJ2-7	NA	TRBD2	CASSPGGGRVYEQYF	TGTGCCAGCAGCCCCGGCGGCGGGAGGGTTTACGAGCAGTACTTC
TRBV2	17	TRBJ2-4	NA	NA	CASRGGRLTIAKNIQYF	TGTGCCAGCAGGGGCGGGCGGCTTACTATAGCCAAAAACATTCAGTACTTC